Listed below are T cell receptor beta chains from one sample, sequenced in a study of Ad26.COV2.S vaccination and SARS-CoV-2 variants. Clones were sequenced by immunoSEQ multiplex PCR, and TCRdb holds only the in-frame ones, with some missing. The repertoire consists of about 350,000 clones, with more than 75% occurring once and the leading ten covering roughly 3.6%. Sequencing used peripheral blood, obtained in a trial of Ad26.COV2.S vaccine versus placebo. These receptors all stem from a person between 18 and 65 years old who received the Ad26.COV2.S COVID-19 vaccine or a placebo. The CDR3 runs from the conserved cysteine through the conserved F or W. D genes are given only for firm matches. Clone size appears in some rows only: once, few, many, or a class for an expanded clone.

CDR3aa: CASSEQGRTGAFF; CDR3nt: TGTGCCAGCAGTGAACAGGGTCGGACAGGGGCTTTCTTT; d_gene: TRBD1; len: 13; v_gene: TRBV2; abundance: NA; j_gene: TRBJ1-1
CDR3aa: CASSFGQSTGGLFF; CDR3nt: TGTGCCAGCAGTTTCGGTCAGTCCACCGGCGGACTGTTTTTT; d_gene: NA; len: 14; v_gene: TRBV28; abundance: NA; j_gene: TRBJ1-4
CDR3aa: CASSQSGGEETQYF; CDR3nt: TGCGCCAGCAGCCAAAGCGGCGGGGAAGAGACCCAGTACTTC; d_gene: NA; len: 14; v_gene: TRBV4-1; abundance: NA; j_gene: TRBJ2-5
CDR3aa: CASTYRTGGGYTF; CDR3nt: TGTGCCAGCACCTACAGGACAGGAGGTGGCTACACCTTC; d_gene: TRBD1; len: 13; v_gene: TRBV11-2; abundance: NA; j_gene: TRBJ1-2
CDR3aa: CSAASYEQYF; CDR3nt: TGCAGTGCTGCCTCCTACGAGCAGTACTTC; d_gene: NA; len: 10; v_gene: TRBV20-1; abundance: NA; j_gene: TRBJ2-7
CDR3aa: CASSLPLQGGTNEKLFF; CDR3nt: TGTGCCAGCAGCTTGCCTTTACAGGGTGGGACTAATGAAAAACTGTTTTTT; d_gene: NA; len: 17; v_gene: TRBV7-8; abundance: NA; j_gene: TRBJ1-4
CDR3aa: CASSEPGNSPLHF; CDR3nt: TGTGCCAGCAGTGAACCGGGGAATTCACCCCTCCACTTT; d_gene: NA; len: 13; v_gene: TRBV2; abundance: NA; j_gene: TRBJ1-6
CDR3aa: CASRPRYRDEKLFF; CDR3nt: TGTGCCAGCAGACCCCGTTACAGGGATGAAAAACTGTTTTTT; d_gene: NA; len: 14; v_gene: TRBV27; abundance: NA; j_gene: TRBJ1-4
CDR3aa: CASSPLAGGLSGELFF; CDR3nt: TGTGCCAGCAGCCCATTAGCGGGGGGGCTTTCCGGGGAGCTGTTTTTT; d_gene: TRBD2; len: 16; v_gene: TRBV9; abundance: NA; j_gene: TRBJ2-2
CDR3aa: CASTLGGTLGTEAFF; CDR3nt: TGTGCCAGCACCCTCGGCGGCACCCTGGGCACTGAAGCTTTCTTT; d_gene: NA; len: 15; v_gene: TRBV3-1/TRBV3-2; abundance: NA; j_gene: TRBJ1-1
CDR3aa: CAISESPRETQYF; CDR3nt: TGTGCCATCAGTGAGTCCCCCCGAGAGACCCAGTACTTC; d_gene: NA; len: 13; v_gene: TRBV10-3; abundance: NA; j_gene: TRBJ2-5
CDR3aa: CAWSEGSYTF; CDR3nt: TGTGCCTGGAGTGAGGGAAGCTACACCTTC; d_gene: NA; len: 10; v_gene: TRBV30; abundance: NA; j_gene: TRBJ1-2
CDR3aa: CASRGQGPNYGYTF; CDR3nt: TGTGCCAGTAGGGGACAGGGTCCTAACTATGGCTACACCTTC; d_gene: TRBD1; len: 14; v_gene: TRBV19; abundance: NA; j_gene: TRBJ1-2
CDR3aa: CSASQMSAQYF; CDR3nt: TGCAGTGCTAGCCAGATGTCTGCGCAGTATTTT; d_gene: NA; len: 11; v_gene: TRBV20-1; abundance: NA; j_gene: TRBJ2-3
CDR3aa: CASSQGHPGTDTQYF; CDR3nt: TGTGCCAGCAGTCAGGGACACCCCGGCACAGATACGCAGTATTTT; d_gene: NA; len: 15; v_gene: TRBV6-5; abundance: NA; j_gene: TRBJ2-3
CDR3aa: CASSSSSETQYF; CDR3nt: TGTGCCAGCAGCTCCTCATCGGAGACCCAGTACTTC; d_gene: NA; len: 12; v_gene: TRBV7-9; abundance: NA; j_gene: TRBJ2-5
CDR3aa: CASSPQIGVSYEQYF; CDR3nt: TGTGCCAGCAGTCCCCAAATAGGAGTCTCCTACGAGCAGTACTTC; d_gene: NA; len: 15; v_gene: TRBV6-2/TRBV6-3; abundance: NA; j_gene: TRBJ2-7
CDR3aa: CACPTLAGGWDTQYF; CDR3nt: TGTGCCTGCCCTACCCTAGCGGGGGGCTGGGATACGCAGTATTTT; d_gene: TRBD2; len: 15; v_gene: TRBV30; abundance: NA; j_gene: TRBJ2-3
CDR3aa: CASSISGGTGTGELFF; CDR3nt: TGTGCCAGTAGTATCTCAGGGGGCACGGGCACCGGGGAGCTGTTTTTT; d_gene: TRBD1; len: 16; v_gene: TRBV19; abundance: NA; j_gene: TRBJ2-2
CDR3aa: CASSLNYRGPNTEAFF; CDR3nt: TGTGCCAGCAGCTTGAATTACAGGGGGCCGAACACTGAAGCTTTCTTT; d_gene: TRBD1; len: 16; v_gene: TRBV3-1/TRBV3-2; abundance: NA; j_gene: TRBJ1-1
CDR3aa: CASSQVGRLGNTEAFF; CDR3nt: TGTGCCAGCAGCCAAGTGGGGAGACTCGGGAACACTGAAGCTTTCTTT; d_gene: NA; len: 16; v_gene: TRBV4-2; abundance: few; j_gene: TRBJ1-1
CDR3aa: CSGYRGTNYGYTF; CDR3nt: TGCAGCGGGTACCGGGGAACTAACTATGGCTACACCTTC; d_gene: NA; len: 13; v_gene: TRBV29-1; abundance: NA; j_gene: TRBJ1-2
CDR3aa: CASSISGRVDEQYF; CDR3nt: TGTGCCAGCAGTATTTCGGGCAGGGTCGACGAGCAGTACTTC; d_gene: NA; len: 14; v_gene: TRBV27; abundance: NA; j_gene: TRBJ2-7
CDR3aa: CASSFRVSYNEQFF; CDR3nt: TGTGCCAGCAGCTTCAGGGTATCCTACAATGAGCAGTTCTTC; d_gene: NA; len: 14; v_gene: TRBV7-2; abundance: NA; j_gene: TRBJ2-1
CDR3aa: CASSHRDSSYEQYF; CDR3nt: TGTGCCAGCAGCCACCGGGACAGCTCCTACGAGCAGTACTTC; d_gene: TRBD1; len: 14; v_gene: TRBV3-1/TRBV3-2; abundance: NA; j_gene: TRBJ2-7
CDR3aa: CASSSDRDTGSYEQYF; CDR3nt: TGTGCCAGCAGCTCCGACCGGGACACCGGCTCCTACGAGCAGTACTTC; d_gene: NA; len: 16; v_gene: TRBV5-5; abundance: once; j_gene: TRBJ2-7
CDR3aa: CASSEVGPVYGYTF; CDR3nt: TGTGCCAGCAGTGAAGTGGGACCCGTCTATGGCTACACCTTC; d_gene: NA; len: 14; v_gene: TRBV6-1; abundance: NA; j_gene: TRBJ1-2
CDR3aa: CAWIPGGPNYGYTF; CDR3nt: TGTGCCTGGATCCCGGGGGGGCCTAATTATGGCTACACCTTC; d_gene: NA; len: 14; v_gene: TRBV30; abundance: NA; j_gene: TRBJ1-2
CDR3aa: CASGQGETQYF; CDR3nt: TGTGCCAGCGGACAGGGGGAGACCCAGTACTTC; d_gene: TRBD1; len: 11; v_gene: TRBV12-3/TRBV12-4; abundance: NA; j_gene: TRBJ2-5
CDR3aa: CASSPGLPKGDGYTF; CDR3nt: TGTGCCAGCAGTCCCGGACTGCCTAAGGGGGATGGCTACACCTTC; d_gene: NA; len: 15; v_gene: TRBV27; abundance: NA; j_gene: TRBJ1-2
CDR3aa: CASSLASGSLNTEAFF; CDR3nt: TGTGCCAGCAGCTTGGCCTCTGGCAGCTTGAACACTGAAGCTTTCTTT; d_gene: NA; len: 16; v_gene: TRBV5-5; abundance: NA; j_gene: TRBJ1-1
CDR3aa: CAWSEDLGTEAFF; CDR3nt: TGTGCCTGGAGCGAGGATTTGGGGACTGAAGCTTTCTTT; d_gene: NA; len: 13; v_gene: TRBV30; abundance: NA; j_gene: TRBJ1-1
CDR3aa: CASSSPGQGAEKLFF; CDR3nt: TGCGCCAGCAGCTCCCCGGGACAGGGGGCTGAAAAACTGTTTTTT; d_gene: TRBD1; len: 15; v_gene: TRBV5-1; abundance: NA; j_gene: TRBJ1-4
CDR3aa: CAWSSYSDTQYF; CDR3nt: TGTGCCTGGAGTTCCTATTCAGATACGCAGTATTTT; d_gene: NA; len: 12; v_gene: TRBV30; abundance: NA; j_gene: TRBJ2-3
CDR3aa: CSATKRGGYTF; CDR3nt: TGCAGTGCTACCAAAAGGGGTGGCTACACCTTC; d_gene: NA; len: 11; v_gene: TRBV20-1; abundance: few; j_gene: TRBJ1-2
CDR3aa: CASSPQGLNTEAFF; CDR3nt: TGTGCCAGCTCACCTCAGGGGCTGAACACTGAAGCTTTCTTT; d_gene: NA; len: 14; v_gene: TRBV18; abundance: NA; j_gene: TRBJ1-1
CDR3aa: CASSQGFRFGNTIYF; CDR3nt: TGTGCCAGCAGCCAGGGCTTTAGGTTTGGAAACACCATATATTTT; d_gene: NA; len: 15; v_gene: TRBV3-1/TRBV3-2; abundance: NA; j_gene: TRBJ1-3
CDR3aa: CASSLGLGETQYF; CDR3nt: TGTGCCAGCTCACTAGGCCTGGGAGAGACCCAGTACTTC; d_gene: NA; len: 13; v_gene: TRBV18; abundance: NA; j_gene: TRBJ2-5
CDR3aa: CATSREDRVVGGYTF; CDR3nt: TGTGCCACCAGCAGAGAGGACAGGGTTGTGGGTGGCTACACCTTC; d_gene: TRBD1; len: 15; v_gene: TRBV15; abundance: NA; j_gene: TRBJ1-2